This T cell receptor beta chain originates from a study of cytomegalovirus exposure and HLA in healthy donors. The wider study: Around 80 million unique TCRs from HLA-typed donors were held in an early data release.

As to this clone: Antigen unknown.

The PCR was carried out with 60 Vbeta primers and 13 Jbeta primers. Clones were read by immunoSEQ multiplex PCR, and TCRdb kept only the in-frame ones, dropping some. This sample yields just under 95,000 clones, of which 81% are seen a single time; about 1.2% belongs to the top ten. V dropped 5 bases and J dropped 5; count of bases not matched to a gene: 8. The length of the CDR3 is 15 residues. CDR1 and CDR2 (germline): LNHDA, SQIVND (reference sequence). General study results and limits: Segments of the TCR beta V type were, in most cases, productive about 90% or about 30% of the time in an earlier analysis. Immune exposure data for these donors was limited to CMV serostatus.

The clonotype comes from a girl aged 2-15 years in good health and CMV-seropositive. This chain joins TRBV19 and TRBJ1-2, with 10 bases that match TRBD1. Sequencing was performed on PBMCs. Here the CDR3 reads CASSQRTGGSYGYTF. The CDR3 bases are TGTGCCAGTAGTCAACGGACAGGGGGATCTTATGGCTACACCTTC.